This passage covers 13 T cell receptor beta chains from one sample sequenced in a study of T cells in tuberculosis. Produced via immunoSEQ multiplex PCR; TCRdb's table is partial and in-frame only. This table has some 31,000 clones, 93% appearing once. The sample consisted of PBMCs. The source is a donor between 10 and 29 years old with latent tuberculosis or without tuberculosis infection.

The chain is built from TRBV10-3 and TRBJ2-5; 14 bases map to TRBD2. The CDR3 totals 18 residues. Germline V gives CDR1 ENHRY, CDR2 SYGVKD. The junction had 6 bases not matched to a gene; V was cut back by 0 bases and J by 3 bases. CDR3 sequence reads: CAISESMTSGGAKETQYF. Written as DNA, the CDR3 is TGTGCCATCAGTGAGTCCATGACTAGCGGGGGGGCCAAAGAGACCCAGTACTTC.

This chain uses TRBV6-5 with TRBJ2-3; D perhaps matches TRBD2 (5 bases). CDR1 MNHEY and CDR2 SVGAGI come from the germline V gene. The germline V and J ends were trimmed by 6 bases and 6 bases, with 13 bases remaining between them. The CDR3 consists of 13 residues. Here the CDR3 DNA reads TGTGCCAGCAGCCCTAAGCGAGGGGATACGCAGTATTTT. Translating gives CASSPKRGDTQYF.

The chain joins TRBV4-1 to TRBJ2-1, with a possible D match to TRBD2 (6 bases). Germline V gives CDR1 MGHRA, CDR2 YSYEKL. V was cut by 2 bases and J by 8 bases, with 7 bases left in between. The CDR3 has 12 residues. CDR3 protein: CASSQLAYEQFF. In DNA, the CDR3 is TGCGCCAGCAGCCAACTAGCGTATGAGCAGTTCTTC.

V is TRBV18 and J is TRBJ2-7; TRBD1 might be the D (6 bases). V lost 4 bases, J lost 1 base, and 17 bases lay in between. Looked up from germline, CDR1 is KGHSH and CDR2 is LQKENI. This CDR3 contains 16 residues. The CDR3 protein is CASSRVSGTPSYEQYF. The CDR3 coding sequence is TGTGCCAGCTCACGAGTTTCCGGGACACCGTCCTACGAGCAGTACTTC. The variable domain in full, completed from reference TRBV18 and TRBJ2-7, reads NAGVMQNPRHLVRRRGQEARLRCSPMKGHSHVYWYRQLPEEGLKFMVYLQKENIIDESGMPKERFSAEFPKEGPSILRIQQVVRGDSAAYFCASSRVSGTPSYEQYFGPGTRLTVT.

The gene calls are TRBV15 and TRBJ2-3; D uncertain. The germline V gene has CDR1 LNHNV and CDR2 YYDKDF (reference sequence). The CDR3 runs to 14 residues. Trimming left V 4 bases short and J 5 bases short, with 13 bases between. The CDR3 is CATSIDTFGDTQYF. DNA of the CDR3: TGTGCCACCAGCATAGACACCTTCGGAGATACGCAGTATTTT.

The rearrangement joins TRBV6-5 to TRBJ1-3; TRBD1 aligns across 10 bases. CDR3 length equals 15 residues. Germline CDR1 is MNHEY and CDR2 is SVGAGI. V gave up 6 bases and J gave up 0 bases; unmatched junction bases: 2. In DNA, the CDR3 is TGTGCCAGCAGCCGGGACAGGGGCTCTGGAAACACCATATATTTT. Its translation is CASSRDRGSGNTIYF.

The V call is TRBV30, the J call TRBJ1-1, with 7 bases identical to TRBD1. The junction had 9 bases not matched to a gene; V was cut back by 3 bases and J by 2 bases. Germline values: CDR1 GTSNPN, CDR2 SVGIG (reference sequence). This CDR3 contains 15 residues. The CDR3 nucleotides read TGTGCCTGGAGCCAATCGACAGGGAGAAACACTGAAGCTTTCTTT. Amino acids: CAWSQSTGRNTEAFF.

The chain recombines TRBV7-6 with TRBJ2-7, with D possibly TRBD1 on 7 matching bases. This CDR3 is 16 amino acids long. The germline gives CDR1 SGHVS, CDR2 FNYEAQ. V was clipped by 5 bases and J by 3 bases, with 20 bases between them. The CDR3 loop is CASSAAAGQSLYEQYF. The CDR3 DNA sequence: TGTGCCAGCAGCGCGGCTGCGGGACAGAGCCTCTACGAGCAGTACTTC.

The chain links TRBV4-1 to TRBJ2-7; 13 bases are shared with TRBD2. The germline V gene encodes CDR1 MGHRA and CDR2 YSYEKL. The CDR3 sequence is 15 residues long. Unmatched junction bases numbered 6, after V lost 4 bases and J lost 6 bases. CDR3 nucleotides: TGCGCCAGCAGCCTTCTGACTAGCGGGAGGCGCGAGCAGTACTTC. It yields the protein CASSLLTSGRREQYF.

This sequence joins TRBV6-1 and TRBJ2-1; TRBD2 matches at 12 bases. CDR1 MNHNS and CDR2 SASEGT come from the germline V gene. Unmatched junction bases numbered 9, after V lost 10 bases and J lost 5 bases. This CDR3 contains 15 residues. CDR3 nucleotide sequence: TGTGCCACCCTTTCCGGACTAGCGGGAAACAATGAGCAGTTCTTC. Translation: CATLSGLAGNNEQFF.

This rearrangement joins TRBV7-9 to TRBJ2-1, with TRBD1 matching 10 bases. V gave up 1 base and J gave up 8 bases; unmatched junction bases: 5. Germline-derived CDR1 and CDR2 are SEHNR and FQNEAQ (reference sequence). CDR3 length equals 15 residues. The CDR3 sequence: CASSLGTGGLYEQFF. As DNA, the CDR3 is TGTGCCAGCAGCTTAGGGACAGGGGGTTTATATGAGCAGTTCTTC.

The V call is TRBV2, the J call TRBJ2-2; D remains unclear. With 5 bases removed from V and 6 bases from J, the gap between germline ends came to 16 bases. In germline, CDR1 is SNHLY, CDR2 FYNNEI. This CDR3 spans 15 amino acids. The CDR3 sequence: CASSRLSQAPGELFF. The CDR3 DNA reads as TGTGCCAGCAGTCGTTTATCCCAGGCACCCGGGGAGCTGTTTTTT. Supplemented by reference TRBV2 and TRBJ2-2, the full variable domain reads EPEVTQTPSHQVTQMGQEVILRCVPISNHLYFYWYRQILGQKVEFLVSFYNNEISEKSEIFDDQFSVERPDGSNFTLKIRSTKLEDSAMYFCASSRLSQAPGELFFGEGSRLTVL.

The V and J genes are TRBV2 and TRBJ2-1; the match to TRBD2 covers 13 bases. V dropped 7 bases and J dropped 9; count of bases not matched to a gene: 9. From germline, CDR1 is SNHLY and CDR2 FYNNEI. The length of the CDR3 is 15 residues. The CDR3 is CASKRLAGGQGEQFF. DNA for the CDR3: TGTGCCAGCAAAAGACTAGCGGGGGGCCAGGGTGAGCAGTTCTTC.